Below are 18 T cell receptor beta chains sequenced from a single sample in a study of T cell responses to AZD1222 COVID-19 vaccine. Method: immunoSEQ multiplex PCR; TCRdb's copy keeps in-frame clones and lacks some. The repertoire holds 100,000 to 150,000 clones, with almost 85% as singletons. Sequencing used peripheral blood, obtained 28 days after the second dose of the MenACWY control vaccine. The source is an adult who received the MenACWY meningococcal vaccine as a control.

V gene TRBV6-5 combines with J gene TRBJ1-3; D is unclear. Germline assignment: CDR1 MNHEY and CDR2 SVGAGI. The CDR3 has 15 residues. V was shortened by 4 bases and J by 0 bases, with 10 bases between the two germline ends. CDR3 amino acids: CASSSRGLSGNTIYF. CDR3 bases: TGTGCCAGCAGTTCACGAGGCCTCTCTGGAAACACCATATATTTT.

This chain links TRBV5-1 with TRBJ2-5; D is unresolved. CDR3 length equals 13 residues. Trimming shortened V by 6 bases and J by 1 base, and 10 bases separated the two germline ends. Germline V lookup: CDR1 SGHRS, CDR2 YFSETQ. The CDR3 bases are TGCGCCAGCACGCCAGGACCCCAAGAGACCCAGTACTTC. This codes for CASTPGPQETQYF.

The rearrangement joins TRBV7-3 to TRBJ1-2; no reliable D call. V was cut by 0 bases and J by 3 bases, with 8 bases left in between. The V gene's germline CDR1 is SGHTA and CDR2 FQGTGA. This CDR3 comprises 14 residues. The CDR3 nucleotides read TGTGCCAGCAGCTTAACCGGACGGGACTATGGCTACACCTTC. This encodes CASSLTGRDYGYTF.

The chain is built from TRBV25-1 and TRBJ1-6; 8 bases agree with TRBD1. Germline-derived CDR1 and CDR2 are MGHDK and SYGVNS. V was pared by 7 bases and J by 10 bases, with 3 bases of the junction left unmatched. The CDR3 is made up of 12 amino acids. CDR3 DNA: TGTGCCAGCAAACAGGGGGACTCACCCCTCCACTTT. It yields the protein CASKQGDSPLHF.

This clone was counted a single time. V and J are TRBV7-2 and TRBJ2-3; D gene unclear. The CDR3 has 14 residues. V dropped 0 bases and J dropped 0 bases, with 4 bases sitting between them. Germline values: CDR1 SGHTA, CDR2 FQGNSA. CDR3 nucleotides: TGTGCCAGCAGCTTAGCGAGCAGCACAGATACGCAGTATTTT. Its translation is CASSLASSTDTQYF. Variable domain in full (rest from reference TRBV7-2 and TRBJ2-3): GAGVSQSPSNKVTEKGKDVELRCDPISGHTALYWYRQSLGQGLEFLIYFQGNSAPDKSGLPSDRFSAERTGGSVSTLTIQRTQQEDSAVYLCASSLASSTDTQYFGPGTRLTVL.

This clone has only one observation. The CDR3 nucleotides read TGTGCCAGCAGCTTATCGGCAGGGCCTCTCTATGGCTACACCTTC. It encodes CASSLSAGPLYGYTF. This chain uses TRBV7-9 with TRBJ1-2; perhaps TRBD1 as D (5 bases). Germline CDR1 SEHNR, CDR2 FQNEAQ (reference sequence). Trimming left V 2 bases short and J 4 bases short, with 14 bases between. CDR3 length: 15 residues.

This chain links TRBV10-1 with TRBJ2-6, with D hard to call. The CDR3 is made up of 16 amino acids. CDR1 is WNHNN and CDR2 is SYGVQD in the germline V gene (reference sequence). V lost 0 bases and J 0 bases, leaving 6 bases between the germline ends. In nucleotides, the CDR3 is TGCGCCAGCAGTGAGTCGTTGGTCTCTGGGGCCAACGTCCTGACTTTC. This gives the protein CASSESLVSGANVLTF.

The CDR3 reads CASSLTGTSSYEQYF. CDR3 coding DNA: TGTGCCAGCAGCCTCACCGGGACCTCCTCCTACGAGCAGTACTTC. The V and J genes are TRBV7-2 and TRBJ2-7; perhaps D is TRBD1 or TRBD2 (5 bases each). V was shortened by 5 bases and J by 0 bases, with 14 bases between the two germline ends. The CDR3 is 15 residues long. Germline CDR1 is SGHTA and CDR2 is FQGNSA.

This clone was detected only once. V usage is TRBV4-2 and J usage is TRBJ2-1; TRBD2 aligns across 10 bases. This CDR3 has 16 amino acids. Germline CDR1 LGHNA, CDR2 YNFKEQ. Germline trimming cut 3 bases from V and 4 bases from J; bases unmatched to any gene: 6. The CDR3 DNA reads TGTGCCAGCAGCCATGGACTAGCGGAGGGGTACAATGAGCAGTTCTTC. Translated: CASSHGLAEGYNEQFF.

The genes are TRBV27 and TRBJ2-7; D is ambiguous. Germline values: CDR1 MNHEY, CDR2 SMNVEV (reference sequence). Between the trimmed V and J ends, which lost 3 bases and 3 bases, there was a span of 9 bases. The CDR3 sequence is 13 residues long. The CDR3 region is CASSLYSYYEQYF. CDR3 in DNA: TGTGCCAGCAGTTTGTACAGTTACTACGAGCAGTACTTC.

In DNA, the CDR3 is TGTGCCAGCAGCCAAGGACTAGCGGGAGTCGAGCAGTACTTC. Its translation is CASSQGLAGVEQYF. The chain links TRBV4-2 to TRBJ2-7; 12 bases match TRBD2. The ends lost 1 base at V and 6 bases at J; junction bases unmatched: 1. This CDR3 is 14 amino acids long. Germline-derived CDR1 and CDR2 are LGHNA and YNFKEQ.

The chain employs TRBV9 and TRBJ1-4; D ambiguous. Trimming took off 3 bases at V and 5 bases at J, with 17 bases between the two ends. Looked up from germline, CDR1 is SGDLS and CDR2 is YYNGEE. This CDR3 is built from 16 residues. The CDR3 is CASSADLLGGNEKLFF. CDR3 sequence (DNA): TGTGCCAGCAGCGCTGATTTGCTGGGAGGGAATGAAAAACTGTTTTTT.

The V and J genes are TRBV7-2 and TRBJ1-4, with 8 bases fitting TRBD1. Germline-derived CDR1 and CDR2 are SGHTA and FQGNSA. CDR3 length: 15 amino acids. V shed 5 bases and J 11 bases; nucleotides not matched to a gene: 13. DNA for the CDR3: TGTGCCAGCAGCCCGAGGGGACAGGCGGCTAGGAAACTGTTTTTT. This sequence encodes CASSPRGQAARKLFF.

V usage is TRBV5-6 and J usage is TRBJ1-5; TRBD1 matches 8 bases. With V trimmed by 3 bases and J by 1 base, 9 bases remained unmatched. CDR3 length: 17 residues. Germline CDR1 and CDR2: SGHDT and YYEEEE. This CDR3 is CASSSGGRRASNQPQHF. Written as DNA, the CDR3 is TGTGCCAGCAGCTCAGGGGGCCGGCGCGCGAGCAATCAGCCCCAGCATTTT.

This chain uses TRBV28 with TRBJ1-5, with D perhaps matching TRBD1 (5 bases). CDR3 length: 14 amino acids. Per germline, CDR1 MDHEN and CDR2 SYDVKM. Trimming removed 6 bases from V and 11 bases from J, with 20 bases in between. CDR3 coding DNA: TGTGCCAGCAGCCCTGATGGGACCCAGTACTCCCAGCATTTT. It codes for CASSPDGTQYSQHF.

The genes are TRBV28 and TRBJ2-6; the D gene is possibly TRBD1 (6 bases). V was shortened by 6 bases and J by 4 bases, with 13 bases between the two germline ends. CDR1 and CDR2 from the germline V gene are MDHEN and SYDVKM. This CDR3 contains 15 residues. In DNA form, the CDR3 reads TGTGCCAGCAGCTTGCCAGGGGCAGGGGCCAACGTCCTGACTTTC. Its translation: CASSLPGAGANVLTF.

For the CDR3, the DNA is TGTGCCAGTAGTAAAGGCGGGGGGGCGATCGGGGAGCTGTTTTTT. Translation gives CASSKGGGAIGELFF. V usage is TRBV19 and J usage is TRBJ2-2, with 9 bases aligning to TRBD2. The CDR3 covers 15 residues. V gave up 4 bases and J gave up 7 bases; unmatched junction bases: 7. Germline V gene lookup returns CDR1 LNHDA and CDR2 SQIVND (reference sequence).

V usage is TRBV5-6 and J usage is TRBJ2-1, with 9 bases aligning to TRBD2. The germline V gene encodes CDR1 SGHDT and CDR2 YYEEEE. This CDR3 spans 17 amino acids. V lost 3 bases, J lost 8 bases, and 15 bases stayed unmatched. As DNA, the CDR3 is TGTGCCAGCAGCTGGAGGATGGGTCTAGCGGGGAGGGATGAGCAGTTCTTC. Protein product: CASSWRMGLAGRDEQFF.